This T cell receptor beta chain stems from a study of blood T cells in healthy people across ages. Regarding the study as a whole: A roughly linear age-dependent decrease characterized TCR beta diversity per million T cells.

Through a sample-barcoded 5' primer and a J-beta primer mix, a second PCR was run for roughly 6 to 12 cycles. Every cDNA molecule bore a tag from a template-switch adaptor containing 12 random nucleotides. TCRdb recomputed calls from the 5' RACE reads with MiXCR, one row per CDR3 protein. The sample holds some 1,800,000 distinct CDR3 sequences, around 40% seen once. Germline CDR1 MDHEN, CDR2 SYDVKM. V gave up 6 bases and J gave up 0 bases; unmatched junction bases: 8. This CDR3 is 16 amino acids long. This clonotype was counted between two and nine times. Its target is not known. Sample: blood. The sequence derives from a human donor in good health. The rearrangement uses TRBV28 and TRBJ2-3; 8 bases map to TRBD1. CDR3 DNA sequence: TGTGCCAGCAGAAACCAGGGGGCATTTAGCACAGATACGCAGTATTTT. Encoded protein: CASRNQGAFSTDTQYF.